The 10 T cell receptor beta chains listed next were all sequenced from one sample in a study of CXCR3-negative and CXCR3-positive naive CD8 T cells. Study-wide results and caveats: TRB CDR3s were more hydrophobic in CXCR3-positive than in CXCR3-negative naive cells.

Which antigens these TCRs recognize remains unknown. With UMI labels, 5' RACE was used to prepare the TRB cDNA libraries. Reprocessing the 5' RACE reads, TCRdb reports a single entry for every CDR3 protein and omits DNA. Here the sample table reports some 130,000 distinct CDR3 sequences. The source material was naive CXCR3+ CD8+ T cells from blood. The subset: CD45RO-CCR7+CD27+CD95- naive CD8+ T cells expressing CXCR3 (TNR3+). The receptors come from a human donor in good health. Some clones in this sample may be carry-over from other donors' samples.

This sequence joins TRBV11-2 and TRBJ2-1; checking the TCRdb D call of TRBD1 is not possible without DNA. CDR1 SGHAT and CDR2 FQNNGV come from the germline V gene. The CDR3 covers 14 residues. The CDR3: CASSHTGGFDEQFF.

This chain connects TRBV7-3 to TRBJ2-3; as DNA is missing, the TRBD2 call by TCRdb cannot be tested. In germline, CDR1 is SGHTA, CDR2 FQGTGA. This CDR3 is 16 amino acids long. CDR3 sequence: CASSYGLAGGTDTQYF.

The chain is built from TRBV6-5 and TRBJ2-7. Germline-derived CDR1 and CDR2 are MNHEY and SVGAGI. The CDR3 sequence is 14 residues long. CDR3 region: CASSYSDSPYEQYF.

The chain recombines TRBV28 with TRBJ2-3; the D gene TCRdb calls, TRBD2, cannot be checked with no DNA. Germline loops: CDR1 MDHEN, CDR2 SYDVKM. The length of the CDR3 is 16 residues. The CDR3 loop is CASSGTSGRASDTQYF.

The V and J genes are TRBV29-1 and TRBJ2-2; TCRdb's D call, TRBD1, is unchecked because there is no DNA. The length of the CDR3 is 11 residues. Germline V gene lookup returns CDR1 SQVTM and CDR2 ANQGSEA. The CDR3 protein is CSVGQGGELFF.

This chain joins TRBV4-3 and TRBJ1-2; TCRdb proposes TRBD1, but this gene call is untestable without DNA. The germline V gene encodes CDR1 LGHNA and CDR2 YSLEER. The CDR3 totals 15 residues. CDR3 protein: CASSQDPTGGYGYTF.

The CDR3 sequence is CAWNYGTPSEQFF. V is TRBV30 and J is TRBJ2-1; TCRdb's D gene call, TRBD2, goes unchecked for lack of DNA. This CDR3 has 13 residues. CDR1 GTSNPN and CDR2 SVGIG come from the germline V gene (reference sequence).

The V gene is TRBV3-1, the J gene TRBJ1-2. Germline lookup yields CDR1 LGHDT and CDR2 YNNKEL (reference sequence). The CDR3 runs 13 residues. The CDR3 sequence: CASSQRVFYGYTF.

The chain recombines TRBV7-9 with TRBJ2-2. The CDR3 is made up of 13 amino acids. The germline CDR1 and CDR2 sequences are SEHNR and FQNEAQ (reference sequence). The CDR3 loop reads CASSRANSGELFF.

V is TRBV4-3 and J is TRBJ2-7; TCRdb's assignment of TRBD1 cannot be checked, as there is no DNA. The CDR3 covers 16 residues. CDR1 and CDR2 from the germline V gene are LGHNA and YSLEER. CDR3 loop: CASSQDPRQGGHEQYF.